Shown below are 12 T cell receptor beta chains from a single sample sequenced in a study of shared clonotypes between healthy human individuals. Generated by immunoSEQ multiplex PCR, the TCRdb table keeps only in-frame clones and is missing some. The sample shows around 2.5 million clones, 93% of them seen only once. Sequenced material: naive CD4+ T cells from PBMCs. Regarding subset: CD45RA+ positively selected. Receptors originate from a young man in good health. Some clones in this sample may be carry-over from other donors' samples.

The gene calls are TRBV2 and TRBJ2-5; possibly TRBD2 for D (5 bases). V shed 5 bases and J shed 5 bases, with 18 bases lying between them. The germline CDR1 and CDR2 sequences are SNHLY and FYNNEI. The CDR3 consists of 15 residues. The CDR3 loop reads CASSPGKTLWETQYF. As DNA, the CDR3 is TGTGCCAGCAGTCCCGGGAAAACCCTTTGGGAGACCCAGTACTTC.

Comment on this clone: Distinct nucleotide sequences in the sample also encode this CDR3. V and J are TRBV5-1 and TRBJ2-3, with a tentative D call TRBD2 (6 bases). CDR1 is SGHRS, CDR2 YFSETQ, per germline. The V end was cut by 4 bases, the J end by 2 bases, with 11 bases between. The CDR3 contains 14 residues. The CDR3 DNA follows: TGCGCCAGCAGCCCCGGGACTTACACAGATACGCAGTATTTT. Protein product: CASSPGTYTDTQYF.

A note on this clone: The identical CDR3 is also encoded by other nucleotide sequences in the sample. This chain links TRBV6-5 with TRBJ1-2; D may be TRBD1 (5 bases). There are 13 residues in the CDR3. Germline lookup yields CDR1 MNHEY and CDR2 SVGAGI. Trimming stripped 5 bases from V and 4 bases from J, with 11 bases between. CDR3 amino acids: CASSPDRLYGYTF. As DNA, the CDR3 is TGTGCCAGCAGTCCCGACAGACTCTATGGCTACACCTTC.

The CDR3 bases are TGTGCCAGCTCACCATCGCGGGAAACCACAGATACGCAGTATTTT. Protein: CASSPSRETTDTQYF. The rearrangement links TRBV18 to TRBJ2-3; a weak D match, TRBD2 (6 bases). The germline CDR1 and CDR2 sequences are KGHSH and LQKENI. The germline V and J ends were trimmed by 2 bases and 2 bases, with 11 bases remaining between them. The CDR3 is 15 amino acids.

The table lists this clone with a count of one. Other DNA variants within this sample encode the same CDR3. The chain joins TRBV29-1 to TRBJ2-7; D not certain. Germline V gives CDR1 SQVTM, CDR2 ANQGSEA. V lost 4 bases to trimming and J lost 3 bases, with 7 bases between them. The CDR3 is 11 residues long. In DNA form, the CDR3 reads TGCAGCGTTGGGGGAAACTACGAGCAGTACTTC. It encodes CSVGGNYEQYF.

On this clone: The same CDR3 can be traced to other DNA sequences in this sample. CDR3: CASSPQLAAYNEQFF. In DNA, the CDR3 is TGTGCCAGCAGCCCACAGCTAGCGGCCTACAATGAGCAGTTCTTC. The chain recombines TRBV7-3 with TRBJ2-1, with 7 positions matching TRBD2. J gave up 2 bases and V 5 bases, and 6 bases lay outside the gene matches. This CDR3 region has 15 residues. Germline V lookup: CDR1 SGHTA, CDR2 FQGTGA.

The rearrangement links TRBV5-4 to TRBJ2-1; 7 bases line up with TRBD2. This CDR3 spans 14 amino acids. V lost 1 base to trimming and J lost 5 bases; unmatched junction nucleotides: 3. Germline V gene lookup returns CDR1 SGHNT and CDR2 YYREEE (reference sequence). The CDR3 here is CASSLTSENNEQFF. The CDR3 region has the DNA TGTGCCAGCAGCTTGACTAGCGAGAACAATGAGCAGTTCTTC.

The V and J genes are TRBV19 and TRBJ2-1; D not certain. Germline V CDR1 and CDR2: LNHDA, SQIVND (reference sequence). The CDR3 runs 13 residues. V dropped 7 bases and J dropped 8 bases, with 15 bases sitting between them. This CDR3 reads CASTHNSGDEQFF. DNA of the CDR3: TGTGCCAGTACCCATAACTCGGGCGATGAGCAGTTCTTC.

V gene TRBV7-9 combines with J gene TRBJ1-4; 8 nucleotides line up with TRBD1. V was pared by 5 bases and J by 8 bases, with 7 bases of the junction left unmatched. This CDR3 has 14 residues. CDR1 is SEHNR, CDR2 FQNEAQ, per germline (reference sequence). CDR3: CASSPGDRREKLFF. CDR3 DNA sequence: TGTGCCAGCAGCCCTGGGGACAGGAGGGAAAAACTGTTTTTT.

The chain couples TRBV5-1 to TRBJ2-7; 9 positions match TRBD2. Trimming at V came to 0 bases and at J to 6 bases, leaving 7 bases not matched to a gene. Germline CDR1 is SGHRS and CDR2 is YFSETQ. This CDR3 comprises 15 residues. The CDR3 DNA follows: TGCGCCAGCAGCTTGGTCGGGACTAGCATTAGCGAGCAGTACTTC. Protein product: CASSLVGTSISEQYF.

The V gene is TRBV6-5, the J gene TRBJ1-5; D gene ambiguous. Germline assignment: CDR1 MNHEY and CDR2 SVGAGI. The CDR3 totals 13 residues. Trimming stripped 4 bases from V and 4 bases from J, with 8 bases between. The DNA for the CDR3 is TGTGCCAGCAGTTCGGATTATAATCAGCCCCAGCATTTT. This gives the protein CASSSDYNQPQHF.

The chain couples TRBV18 to TRBJ1-5, with TRBD1 as a possible D gene (5 bases). Germline lookup yields CDR1 KGHSH and CDR2 LQKENI. V was clipped by 4 bases and J by 7 bases, with 20 bases between them. This CDR3 comprises 16 residues. This CDR3 reads CASSRVGGRVEQPQHF. CDR3 nucleotides: TGTGCCAGCTCACGAGTAGGAGGCAGGGTAGAACAGCCCCAGCATTTT.